This T cell receptor beta chain came from a study of blood T cells in healthy people across ages. The CDR3 length is 15 residues. The germline CDR1 and CDR2 sequences are SEHNR and FQNEAQ (reference sequence). V shed 3 bases, J shed 3 bases, and the junction held 2 bases outside the gene matches. Together with a sample-barcoded 5' primer, a J-beta primer mix was included in a second PCR lasting roughly 6 to 12 cycles. Each CDR3 protein is one row after TCRdb ran MiXCR on the 5' RACE reads. This table holds about 840,000 distinct CDR3 sequences, 25% to 30% found once. The same sample was also studied in work on T cells of mothers and their children.

Sample: blood. The gene calls are TRBV7-9 and TRBJ2-1; 10 bases are a match to TRBD2. The receptor was isolated from a woman in her thirties or forties in good health. CDR3 coding DNA: TGTGCCAGCAGCTTCGGGACTAGCGTCTACAATGAGCAGTTCTTC. Its translation: CASSFGTSVYNEQFF.